Presented here are 21 T cell receptor beta chains from one specimen sequenced in a study of long-term antiretroviral therapy in people with HIV. Version v3.0 of the immunoSEQ assay ran at survey level. Sequencing used immunoSEQ multiplex PCR; TCRdb keeps in-frame clones, though not all of them. Here the sample spans about 37,000 clones, under 85% being singletons. Sequenced material: unsorted PBMCs, taken 1 year after starting antiretroviral therapy. The origin of the receptors is a man aged 18 to 35 with HIV.

Regarding this clone: Other DNA sequences in this sample translate to the same CDR3. This chain uses TRBV19 with TRBJ2-7; D unresolved. This CDR3 is built from 11 residues. The germline gives CDR1 LNHDA, CDR2 SQIVND (reference sequence). Trimming removed 5 bases from V and 4 bases from J, with 6 bases in between. The CDR3 here is CASSSRYEQYF. The CDR3 DNA reads as TGTGCCAGTAGTTCAAGGTACGAGCAGTACTTC.

This clone came up once. The chain combines TRBV10-3 with TRBJ1-4; possible D gene TRBD1, 5 bases. CDR1 is ENHRY, CDR2 SYGVKD, per germline. With 0 bases removed from V and 7 bases from J, the gap between germline ends came to 12 bases. There are 15 residues in the CDR3. Written as DNA, the CDR3 is TGTGCCATCAGTGAGTCGAGAGGGGCTGTTGAAAAACTGTTTTTT. Amino acid sequence: CAISESRGAVEKLFF.

The genes are TRBV27 and TRBJ2-7; 8 bases match TRBD2. V shed 8 bases, J shed 0 bases, and the junction held 9 bases outside the gene matches. This CDR3 spans 15 amino acids. CDR1 and CDR2 (germline): MNHEY, SMNVEV (reference sequence). This chain's CDR3 is CASRRGGPSSYEQYF. CDR3 in DNA: TGTGCCAGCCGACGGGGGGGGCCTAGCTCCTACGAGCAGTACTTC.

The chain joins TRBV6-1 to TRBJ2-7; weak D call: TRBD1 (6 bases). Germline V gives CDR1 MNHNS, CDR2 SASEGT. Trimming removed 2 bases at V and 3 bases at J, with 14 bases between. There are 15 residues in the CDR3. CDR3 DNA: TGTGCCAGCAGTGAAAACCCGGACAGTTTCTACGAGCAGTACTTC. Encoded protein: CASSENPDSFYEQYF.

This chain links TRBV28 with TRBJ2-7; TRBD2 matches 7 bases. The CDR3 runs 17 residues. Germline V gene lookup returns CDR1 MDHEN and CDR2 SYDVKM. The ends lost 3 bases at V and 1 base at J; junction bases unmatched: 12. The CDR3 reads CASSFEVGLKLSYEQYF. The CDR3 DNA reads as TGTGCCAGCAGTTTTGAAGTGGGACTAAAATTGTCCTACGAGCAGTACTTC.

This rearrangement joins TRBV6-5 to TRBJ2-2; no clear D. Between the trimmed V and J ends, which lost 5 bases and 6 bases, there was a span of 13 bases. Germline V lookup: CDR1 MNHEY, CDR2 SVGAGI. The CDR3 totals 14 residues. The CDR3 sequence: CASSPLQKSGELFF. CDR3 in DNA: TGTGCCAGCAGTCCCCTACAGAAGTCCGGGGAGCTGTTTTTT.

The rearrangement links TRBV11-2 to TRBJ1-2; no definite D call. The CDR3 is 11 residues long. Germline-derived CDR1 and CDR2 are SGHAT and FQNNGV. The V end lost 5 bases, the J end lost 5 bases, and 6 bases lay between the germline ends. In nucleotides, the CDR3 is TGTGCCAGCAGCCCCAAATATGGCTACACCTTC. Protein product: CASSPKYGYTF.

The chain recombines TRBV27 with TRBJ2-2, with 11 bases aligning to TRBD2. Germline V gene sequence: CDR1 MNHEY, CDR2 SMNVEV (reference sequence). CDR3 size: 17 residues. V gave up 7 bases and J gave up 7 bases; unmatched junction bases: 14. Here the CDR3 reads CASTPLLAGGLGGELFF. The CDR3 bases are TGTGCCAGCACCCCCCTGCTAGCGGGGGGCCTGGGCGGGGAGCTGTTTTTT.

The chain employs TRBV4-1 and TRBJ2-7; 9 bases are a match to TRBD1. The CDR3 has 14 amino acids. Germline V gives CDR1 MGHRA, CDR2 YSYEKL. Trimming took 4 bases from V and 3 from J; bases not matched to a gene: 4. CDR3 protein: CASSLTGGDYEQYF. The CDR3 nucleotides read TGCGCCAGCAGCCTGACAGGGGGGGACTACGAGCAGTACTTC.

The CDR3 DNA follows: TGTGCCAGCAGTCCCGAGGGGGCAACTGAAGCTTTCTTT. This translates into CASSPEGATEAFF. The genes are TRBV6-5 and TRBJ1-1; 7 bases are shared with TRBD1. Germline loops: CDR1 MNHEY, CDR2 SVGAGI. The CDR3 spans 13 residues. The ends lost 5 bases at V and 5 bases at J; junction bases unmatched: 5.

The chain has TRBV7-2 and TRBJ2-7; 8 bases align to TRBD1. CDR3 length equals 12 residues. Germline V gives CDR1 SGHTA, CDR2 FQGNSA. After removal of 4 bases from V and 6 bases from J, the junction contained 2 bases not matched to a gene. DNA of the CDR3: TGTGCCAGCAGCTGGACAGGGTCCGAGCAGTACTTC. It codes for CASSWTGSEQYF.

The chain combines TRBV19 with TRBJ1-5, with a weak D call TRBD1 (6 bases). The CDR3 sequence is 14 residues long. CDR1 and CDR2 (germline): LNHDA, SQIVND (reference sequence). V was shortened by 5 bases and J by 4 bases, with 12 bases between the two germline ends. The CDR3 sequence: CASSVQTGNQPQHF. The CDR3 nucleotides are TGTGCCAGTAGTGTTCAAACAGGGAATCAGCCCCAGCATTTT.

The J gene is TRBJ2-7, the V gene TRBV27; D is unresolved. The length of the CDR3 is 15 residues. The ends were cut back, 2 bases at V and 0 bases at J, with 11 bases in the middle. The V gene's germline CDR1 is MNHEY and CDR2 SMNVEV (reference sequence). The chain's CDR3 is CASSLVGPFSYEQYF. Written as DNA, the CDR3 is TGTGCCAGCAGTTTAGTCGGGCCGTTCTCCTACGAGCAGTACTTC.

There are a few counts of this clone. V usage is TRBV6-1 and J usage is TRBJ1-1; 7 positions match TRBD1. The CDR3 extends over 13 amino acids. V gave up 7 bases and J gave up 3 bases; unmatched junction bases: 5. In germline, CDR1 is MNHNS, CDR2 SASEGT. The CDR3 sequence is CASTGTADTEAFF. In nucleotides, the CDR3 is TGTGCCAGCACCGGGACAGCGGACACTGAAGCTTTCTTT.

The V and J genes are TRBV7-2 and TRBJ1-1, with 7 bases identical to TRBD1. Germline CDR1 SGHTA, CDR2 FQGNSA. V trimming: 2 bases; J trimming: 4 bases; junction bases outside the gene matches: 7. The CDR3 has 15 amino acids. In DNA form, the CDR3 reads TGTGCCAGCAGCTTAAGCGCAGGGGGGGGCACTGAAGCTTTCTTT. It is translated as CASSLSAGGGTEAFF.

The CDR3 bases are TGTGCCAGCAGTCCCCGGGACAGGCACGAGCAGTACTTC. It encodes CASSPRDRHEQYF. The chain is built from TRBV28 and TRBJ2-7; TRBD1 agrees at 8 bases. This CDR3 is built from 13 residues. V was pared by 5 bases and J by 5 bases, with 5 bases of the junction left unmatched. In germline, CDR1 is MDHEN, CDR2 SYDVKM.

The gene calls are TRBV7-9 and TRBJ2-3; a possible D gene is TRBD1 (6 bases). The germline gives CDR1 SEHNR, CDR2 FQNEAQ (reference sequence). This CDR3 comprises 13 residues. The germline V and J ends were trimmed by 5 bases and 4 bases, with 10 bases remaining between them. The CDR3 here is CASSIQGPDTQYF. In DNA form, the CDR3 reads TGTGCCAGCAGCATACAGGGCCCAGATACGCAGTATTTT.

The V call is TRBV11-2, the J call TRBJ2-7; D may be TRBD1 (6 bases). Germline V gives CDR1 SGHAT, CDR2 FQNNGV. The CDR3 sequence is 12 residues long. Trimming cost V 3 bases and J 6 bases, with 9 bases left between them. The DNA of the CDR3 is TGTGCCAGCAGCTTGGGGGCTCCCGAGCAGTACTTC. It encodes CASSLGAPEQYF.

V usage is TRBV14 and J usage is TRBJ2-3; TRBD2 agrees at 12 bases. V shed 0 bases, J shed 2 bases, and the junction held 6 bases outside the gene matches. Germline CDR1 and CDR2: SGHDN and FVKESK. The CDR3 consists of 18 residues. CDR3 residues: CASSQDIGLAGITDTQYF. In DNA form, the CDR3 reads TGTGCCAGCAGCCAAGATATTGGACTAGCGGGAATCACAGATACGCAGTATTTT.

This chain connects TRBV18 to TRBJ2-7, with D perhaps TRBD2 (5 bases). CDR1 and CDR2 from the germline V gene are KGHSH and LQKENI. The CDR3 length is 15 residues. V was trimmed by 4 bases and J by 3 bases, leaving 16 bases between them. The CDR3 here is CASSRGAGDFYEQYF. The CDR3 bases are TGTGCCAGCTCACGGGGAGCCGGGGATTTCTACGAGCAGTACTTC.

There are a few counts of this clone. The chain employs TRBV19 and TRBJ2-1, with 13 positions matching TRBD2. The CDR3 has 16 amino acids. Germline-derived CDR1 and CDR2 are LNHDA and SQIVND (reference sequence). Trimming took 7 bases from V and 2 from J; bases not matched to a gene: 5. Here the CDR3 reads CASNPTSGRPYNEQFF. The CDR3 bases are TGTGCCAGTAATCCGACTAGCGGGAGGCCCTACAATGAGCAGTTCTTC.